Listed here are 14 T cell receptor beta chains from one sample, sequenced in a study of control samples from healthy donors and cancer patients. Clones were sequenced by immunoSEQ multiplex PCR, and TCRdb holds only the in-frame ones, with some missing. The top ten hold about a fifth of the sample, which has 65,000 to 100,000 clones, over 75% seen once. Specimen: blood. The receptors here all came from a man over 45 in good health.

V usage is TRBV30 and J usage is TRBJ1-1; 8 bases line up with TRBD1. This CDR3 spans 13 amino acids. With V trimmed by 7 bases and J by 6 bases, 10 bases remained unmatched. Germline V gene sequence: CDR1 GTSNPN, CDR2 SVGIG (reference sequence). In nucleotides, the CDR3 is TGTGCCTCTCCCAGGACAGGGCGGGCTGAAGCTTTCTTT. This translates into CASPRTGRAEAFF.

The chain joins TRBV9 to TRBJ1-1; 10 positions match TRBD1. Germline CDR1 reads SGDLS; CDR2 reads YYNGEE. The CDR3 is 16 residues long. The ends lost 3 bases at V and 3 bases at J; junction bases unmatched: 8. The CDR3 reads CASSAAAGTGDTEAFF. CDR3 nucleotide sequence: TGTGCCAGCAGCGCGGCGGCCGGGACAGGGGACACTGAAGCTTTCTTT.

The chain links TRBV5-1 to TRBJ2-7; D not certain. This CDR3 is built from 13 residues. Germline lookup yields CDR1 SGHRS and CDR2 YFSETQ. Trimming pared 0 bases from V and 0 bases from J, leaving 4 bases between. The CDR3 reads CASSLESSYEQYF. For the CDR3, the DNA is TGCGCCAGCAGCTTGGAGAGCTCCTACGAGCAGTACTTC.

The CDR3 loop is CASSHDFYTEAFF. For the CDR3, the DNA is TGTGCCAGCAGTCACGACTTCTACACTGAAGCTTTCTTT. This sequence joins TRBV6-5 and TRBJ1-1; no reliable D call. Per germline, CDR1 MNHEY and CDR2 SVGAGI. The CDR3 consists of 13 residues. Trimming took off 5 bases at V and 3 bases at J, with 10 bases between the two ends.

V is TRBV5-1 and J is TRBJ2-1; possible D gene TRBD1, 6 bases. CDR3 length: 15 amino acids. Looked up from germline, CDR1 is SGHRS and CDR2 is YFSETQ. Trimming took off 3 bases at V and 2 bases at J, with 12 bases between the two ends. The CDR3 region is CASSSRGETYNEQFF. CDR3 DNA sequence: TGCGCCAGCAGCTCCAGGGGTGAGACCTACAATGAGCAGTTCTTC. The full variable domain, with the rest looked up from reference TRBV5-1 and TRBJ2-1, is KAGVTQTPRYLIKTRGQQVTLSCSPISGHRSVSWYQQTPGQGLQFLFEYFSETQRNKGNFPGRFSGRQFSNSRSEMNVSTLELGDSALYLCASSSRGETYNEQFFGPGTRLTVL.

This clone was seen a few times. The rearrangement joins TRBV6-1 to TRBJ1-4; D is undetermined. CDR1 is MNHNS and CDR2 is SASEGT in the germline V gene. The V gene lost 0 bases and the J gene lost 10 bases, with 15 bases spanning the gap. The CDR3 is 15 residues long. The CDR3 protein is CASSEAGLSLGKLFF. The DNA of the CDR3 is TGTGCCAGCAGTGAAGCAGGGCTATCCCTAGGAAAACTGTTTTTT.

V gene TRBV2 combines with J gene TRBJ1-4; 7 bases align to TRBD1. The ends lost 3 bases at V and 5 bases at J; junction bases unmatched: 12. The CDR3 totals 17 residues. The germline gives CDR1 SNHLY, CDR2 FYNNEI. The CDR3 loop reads CASSEGGRGTENEKLFF. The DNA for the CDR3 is TGTGCCAGCAGTGAGGGGGGCCGAGGGACAGAAAATGAAAAACTGTTTTTT.

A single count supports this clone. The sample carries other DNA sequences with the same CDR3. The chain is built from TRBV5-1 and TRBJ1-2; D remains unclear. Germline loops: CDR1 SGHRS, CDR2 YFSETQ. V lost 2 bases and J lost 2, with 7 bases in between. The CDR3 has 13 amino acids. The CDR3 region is CASSFETNYGYTF. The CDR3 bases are TGCGCCAGCAGCTTCGAAACCAACTATGGCTACACCTTC.

Here the CDR3 DNA reads TGTGCCAGCAGCCAAGACGCAGGGGGGGAGACCCAGTACTTC. Translation: CASSQDAGGETQYF. The V gene is TRBV3-1 (or the pseudogene TRBV3-2), the J gene TRBJ2-5; perhaps TRBD1 as D (7 bases). The CDR3 is 14 amino acids. Between the trimmed V and J ends, which lost 0 bases and 5 bases, there was a span of 10 bases. CDR1 and CDR2 (germline): LGHDT, YNNKEL (reference sequence).

Here the CDR3 DNA reads TGTGCCAGCAGGTACAGGGTTACGGGTGAAAAACTGTTTTTT. This gives the protein CASRYRVTGEKLFF. V and J are TRBV7-8 and TRBJ1-4, with a weak D call TRBD1 (6 bases). Germline V gives CDR1 SGHVS, CDR2 FQNEAQ. The CDR3 is made up of 14 amino acids. Deletions cut 6 bases from V and 7 bases from J, with 15 bases between.

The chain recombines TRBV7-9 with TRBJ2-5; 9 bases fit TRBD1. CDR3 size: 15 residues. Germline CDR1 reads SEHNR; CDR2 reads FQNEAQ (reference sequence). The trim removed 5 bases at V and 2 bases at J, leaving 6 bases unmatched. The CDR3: CASSNHDRGQETQYF. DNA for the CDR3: TGTGCCAGCAGCAATCACGACAGGGGGCAAGAGACCCAGTACTTC.

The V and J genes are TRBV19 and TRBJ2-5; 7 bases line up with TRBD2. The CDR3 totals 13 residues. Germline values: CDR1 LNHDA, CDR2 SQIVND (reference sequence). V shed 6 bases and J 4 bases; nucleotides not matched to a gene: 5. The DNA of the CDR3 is TGTGCCAGTAGCTTGCGGGGGAGAGAGACCCAGTACTTC. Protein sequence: CASSLRGRETQYF. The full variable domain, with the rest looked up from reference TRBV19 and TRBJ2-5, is DGGITQSPKYLFRKEGQNVTLSCEQNLNHDAMYWYRQDPGQGLRLIYYSQIVNDFQKGDIAEGYSVSREKKESFPLTVTSAQKNPTAFYLCASSLRGRETQYFGPGTRLLVL.

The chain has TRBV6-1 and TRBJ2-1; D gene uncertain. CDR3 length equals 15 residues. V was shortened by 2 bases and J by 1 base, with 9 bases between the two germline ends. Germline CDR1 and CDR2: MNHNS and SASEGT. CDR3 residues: CASSEIMKSYNEQFF. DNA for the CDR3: TGTGCCAGCAGTGAAATAATGAAATCCTACAATGAGCAGTTCTTC.

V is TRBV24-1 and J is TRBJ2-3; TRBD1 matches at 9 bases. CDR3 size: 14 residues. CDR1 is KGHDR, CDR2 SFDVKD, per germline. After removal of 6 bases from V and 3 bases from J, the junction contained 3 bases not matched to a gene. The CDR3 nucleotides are TGTGCCACCAGTCCGGGACAGGGAACAGATACGCAGTATTTT. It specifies CATSPGQGTDTQYF.